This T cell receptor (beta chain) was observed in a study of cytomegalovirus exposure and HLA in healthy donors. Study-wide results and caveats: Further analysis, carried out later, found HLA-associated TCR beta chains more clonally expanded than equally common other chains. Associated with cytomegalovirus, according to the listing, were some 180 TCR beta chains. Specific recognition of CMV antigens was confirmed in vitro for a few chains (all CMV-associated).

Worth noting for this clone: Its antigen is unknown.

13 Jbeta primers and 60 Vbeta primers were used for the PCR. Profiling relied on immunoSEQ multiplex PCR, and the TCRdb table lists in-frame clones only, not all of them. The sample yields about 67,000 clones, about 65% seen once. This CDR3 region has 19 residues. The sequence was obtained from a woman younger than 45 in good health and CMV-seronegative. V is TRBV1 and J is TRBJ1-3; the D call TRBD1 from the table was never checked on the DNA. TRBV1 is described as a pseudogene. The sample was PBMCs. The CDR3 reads CTSSQDLESGRFSGNTIYF. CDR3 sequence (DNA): TGCACCAGCAGCCAAGATTTGGAGTCAGGGCGGTTTTCTGGAAACACCATATATTTT.